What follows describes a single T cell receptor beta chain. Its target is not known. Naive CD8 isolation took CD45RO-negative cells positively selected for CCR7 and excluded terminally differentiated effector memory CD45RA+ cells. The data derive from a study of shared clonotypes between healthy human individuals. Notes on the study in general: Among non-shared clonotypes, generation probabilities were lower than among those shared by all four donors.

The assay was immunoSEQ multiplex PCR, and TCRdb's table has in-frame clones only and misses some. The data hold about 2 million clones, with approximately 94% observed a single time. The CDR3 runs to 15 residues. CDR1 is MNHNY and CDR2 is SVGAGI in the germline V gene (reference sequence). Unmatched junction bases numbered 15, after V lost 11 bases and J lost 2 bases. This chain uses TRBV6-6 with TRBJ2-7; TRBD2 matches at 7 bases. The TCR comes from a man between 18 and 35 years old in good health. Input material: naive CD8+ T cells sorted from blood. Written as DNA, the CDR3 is TGTGCCCTGCAAAAGATGGGGGAGGGCCCCTACGAGCAGTACTTC. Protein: CALQKMGEGPYEQYF.